The next 29 T cell receptor beta chains were all read from a single sample in a study of cytomegalovirus exposure and HLA in healthy donors. PCR used 60 Vbeta primers and 13 Jbeta primers. The protocol was immunoSEQ multiplex PCR, while the TCRdb copy is restricted to in-frame clones and leaves out a portion. The data show some 270,000 clones, about four fifths seen once. Sequencing was done on a sample of PBMCs. Receptor source: a girl under 10 years old in good health and CMV-seronegative.

The chain joins TRBV5-1 to TRBJ2-1; D is perhaps TRBD2 (5 bases). V dropped 4 bases and J dropped 7 bases, with 18 bases sitting between them. In germline, CDR1 is SGHRS, CDR2 YFSETQ. This CDR3 has 15 residues. The CDR3, as DNA: TGCGCCAGCAGCAGGGCGGAGGCCCTGAGGAATGAGCAGTTCTTC. It yields the protein CASSRAEALRNEQFF.

V is TRBV2 and J is TRBJ1-2; no definite D call. Trimming removed 6 bases from V and 0 bases from J, with 8 bases in between. CDR3 length: 13 residues. Germline values: CDR1 SNHLY, CDR2 FYNNEI. CDR3 sequence (DNA): TGTGCCAGCAGGGAGAGAACTAACTATGGCTACACCTTC. This gives the protein CASRERTNYGYTF.

The V call is TRBV27, the J call TRBJ1-4; 7 nucleotides align to TRBD1. The CDR3 is made up of 14 amino acids. J lost 8 bases, V lost 6 bases, and 9 bases had no gene match. Germline CDR1 MNHEY, CDR2 SMNVEV (reference sequence). The CDR3: CASSVQGWGEKLFF. CDR3 nucleotide sequence: TGTGCCAGCAGCGTACAGGGGTGGGGAGAAAAACTGTTTTTT.

J is TRBJ2-5 and V is TRBV15, with a tentative D call TRBD2 (6 bases). The J call may be in error: the DNA end matches TRBJ2-7 better. The CDR3 totals 15 residues. Germline V gene data show CDR1 as LNHNV and CDR2 as YYDKDF (reference sequence). Written as DNA, the CDR3 is TGTGCCACCAGCCCGGGACTTACCGACTCCTACGAGCAGTACTTC. It specifies CATSPGLTDSYEQYF.

This chain links TRBV5-4 with TRBJ2-7; 13 nucleotides align to TRBD2. The germline V gene encodes CDR1 SGHNT and CDR2 YYREEE (reference sequence). The CDR3 runs to 16 residues. The V and J ends lost 3 bases and 7 bases, in that order; junction bases with no gene match: 10. CDR3 loop: CASSSRGLAGVREQYF. The CDR3 DNA reads as TGTGCCAGCAGCTCCCGTGGACTAGCGGGAGTTCGGGAGCAGTACTTC.

This chain connects TRBV25-1 to TRBJ1-2, with 7 nucleotides matching TRBD1. Trimming cost V 3 bases and J 9 bases; bases outside gene matches: 10. The CDR3 has 14 amino acids. Germline assignment: CDR1 MGHDK and CDR2 SYGVNS. CDR3 residues: CASSESGGGLSYTF. The CDR3 region has the DNA TGTGCCAGCAGTGAGAGTGGAGGGGGCTTAAGCTACACCTTC.

V and J are TRBV10-3 and TRBJ2-1; possibly TRBD2 for D (5 bases). The CDR3 covers 13 residues. V shed 7 bases and J shed 8 bases, with 15 bases lying between them. Germline-derived CDR1 and CDR2 are ENHRY and SYGVKD. The CDR3 loop reads CAINSGHGDEQFF. CDR3 DNA: TGTGCCATCAATTCTGGCCACGGGGATGAGCAGTTCTTC.

The gene calls are TRBV15 and TRBJ2-3, with a weak D call TRBD1 (5 bases). V was trimmed by 0 bases and J by 5 bases, leaving 12 bases between them. The germline V gene encodes CDR1 LNHNV and CDR2 YYDKDF (reference sequence). The CDR3 spans 15 residues. The chain's CDR3 is CATSRDPGLLDTQYF. The CDR3, as DNA: TGTGCCACCAGCAGAGATCCAGGGCTTTTAGATACGCAGTATTTT.

This clone was seen a handful of times. V gene TRBV7-8 combines with J gene TRBJ1-1; 7 bases agree with TRBD1. Germline trimming cut 2 bases from V and 5 bases from J; bases unmatched to any gene: 17. The germline V gene has CDR1 SGHVS and CDR2 FQNEAQ. The CDR3 length is 18 residues. As DNA, the CDR3 is TGTGCCAGCAGCTTATATTCCGGGACAGTTTTTTGGAGGACTGAAGCTTTCTTT. The encoded protein is CASSLYSGTVFWRTEAFF.

This chain uses TRBV4-1 with TRBJ2-3, with 12 nucleotides matching TRBD2. CDR1 is MGHRA and CDR2 is YSYEKL in the germline V gene. V lost 7 bases to trimming and J lost 2 bases; unmatched junction nucleotides: 13. The CDR3 extends over 18 amino acids. This CDR3 is CASKPTSRLAGVTDTQYF. DNA for the CDR3: TGCGCCAGCAAGCCAACGTCCCGACTAGCGGGAGTCACAGATACGCAGTATTTT.

The rearrangement links TRBV4-1 to TRBJ2-5; possible D gene TRBD1, 7 bases. The CDR3 covers 19 residues. V was shortened by 1 base and J by 1 base, with 22 bases between the two germline ends. Germline loops: CDR1 MGHRA, CDR2 YSYEKL. CDR3 in DNA: TGCGCCAGCAGCCAAGGTCGGTTCCCAGGGGGGACCTTCCAAGAGACCCAGTACTTC. Translated: CASSQGRFPGGTFQETQYF.

The chain combines TRBV5-4 with TRBJ2-7, with 7 bases that match TRBD1. The CDR3 runs 15 residues. Germline V lookup: CDR1 SGHNT, CDR2 YYREEE (reference sequence). V dropped 7 bases and J dropped 5; count of bases not matched to a gene: 15. The CDR3 DNA follows: TGTGCCAGCCTCCCATCCCCGACAGGGATCAACGAGCAGTACTTC. This sequence encodes CASLPSPTGINEQYF. Using reference TRBV5-4 and TRBJ2-7 for the parts outside the CDR3, the full variable domain is ETGVTQSPTHLIKTRGQQVTLRCSSQSGHNTVSWYQQALGQGPQFIFQYYREEENGRGNFPPRFSGLQFPNYSSELNVNALELDDSALYLCASLPSPTGINEQYFGPGTRLTVT.

The CDR3 DNA sequence: TGTGCCAGCAGTTCCCCCCTTGGACTAGCGGGGCAAGAGACCCAGTACTTC. This codes for CASSSPLGLAGQETQYF. V gene TRBV28 combines with J gene TRBJ2-5; TRBD2 matches at 12 bases. The germline gives CDR1 MDHEN, CDR2 SYDVKM. J lost 2 bases, V lost 4 bases, and 8 bases had no gene match. This CDR3 contains 17 residues.

This clone was seen only once. This sequence joins TRBV7-6 and TRBJ2-5, with D perhaps TRBD1 (6 bases). Germline V CDR1 and CDR2: SGHVS, FNYEAQ. There are 13 residues in the CDR3. V lost 8 bases and J 9 bases, leaving 19 bases between the germline ends. The CDR3 region is CASWTASSLAQYF. In DNA form, the CDR3 reads TGTGCCAGCTGGACAGCAAGCTCCTTGGCCCAGTACTTC.

This sequence joins TRBV27 and TRBJ2-5; the D gene is possibly TRBD2 (6 bases). The closer fit of TRBJ2-7 to the DNA end suggests the J call may be wrong. The CDR3 is 15 residues long. Per the germline V gene, CDR1 is MNHEY and CDR2 is SMNVEV (reference sequence). CDR3 loop: CASSFTAGTLGEQYF. DNA for the CDR3: TGTGCCAGCAGTTTCACCGCTGGGACTTTGGGCGAGCAGTACTTC.

The V and J genes are TRBV27 and TRBJ1-2; a weak D match, TRBD1 (5 bases). The CDR3 extends over 14 amino acids. V was cut by 4 bases and J by 4 bases, with 13 bases left in between. The germline CDR1 and CDR2 sequences are MNHEY and SMNVEV (reference sequence). The CDR3 loop is CASSSTGDPYGYTF. DNA of the CDR3: TGTGCCAGCAGTTCCACAGGAGACCCCTATGGCTACACCTTC.

The chain recombines TRBV28 with TRBJ2-5, with D unresolved. CDR3 length: 12 residues. Trimming stripped 4 bases from V and 5 bases from J, with 8 bases between. Germline loops: CDR1 MDHEN, CDR2 SYDVKM. The CDR3 DNA follows: TGTGCCAGCAGTTCTCCCTCGGAGACCCAGTACTTC. Protein product: CASSSPSETQYF.

The table lists this clone with a count of one. This chain joins TRBV5-1 and TRBJ2-1; D possibly corresponds to TRBD1 (6 bases). The CDR3 is 16 residues long. Trimming stripped 0 bases from V and 2 bases from J, with 12 bases between. Germline CDR1 reads SGHRS; CDR2 reads YFSETQ. The CDR3 here is CASSLALRGPYNEQFF. The CDR3, as DNA: TGCGCCAGCAGCTTGGCCCTCAGGGGCCCCTACAATGAGCAGTTCTTC.

The chain is built from TRBV18 and TRBJ1-1, with 8 bases lining up with TRBD1. J was trimmed by 0 bases and V by 3 bases; bases with no gene match: 3. Germline-derived CDR1 and CDR2 are KGHSH and LQKENI. The CDR3 length is 15 residues. The CDR3 protein is CASSPRDRLNTEAFF. The CDR3 region has the DNA TGTGCCAGCTCACCCCGGGACAGGTTGAACACTGAAGCTTTCTTT.

V and J are TRBV27 and TRBJ2-5; TRBD2 aligns across 14 bases. After removal of 5 bases from V and 3 bases from J, the junction contained 11 bases not matched to a gene. Germline lookup yields CDR1 MNHEY and CDR2 SMNVEV (reference sequence). The CDR3 consists of 18 residues. In nucleotides, the CDR3 is TGTGCCAGCAGTGCTATGTTACCGGGACTAGCGGGGGAAGAGACCCAGTACTTC. Its protein product is CASSAMLPGLAGEETQYF.

In the case of this clone: It is likely a read error, because the conserved phenylalanine at the end of the CDR3 is missing. The genes are TRBV6-5 and TRBJ1-6, with TRBD1 matching 9 bases. The CDR3 consists of 14 residues. Germline V CDR1 and CDR2: MNHEY, SVGAGI. V trimming: 5 bases; J trimming: 13 bases; junction bases outside the gene matches: 9. The CDR3: CASSPDRGLRPLHL. The CDR3, as DNA: TGTGCCAGCAGTCCGGACAGGGGACTGCGGCCCCTCCACCTT.

The chain links TRBV28 to TRBJ1-2; possible D gene TRBD1, 6 bases. CDR3 length: 15 residues. The germline CDR1 and CDR2 sequences are MDHEN and SYDVKM. The germline V and J ends were trimmed by 7 bases and 3 bases, with 18 bases remaining between them. The CDR3 nucleotides are TGTGCCAGCACCGGGGGGGCAGAGGGGGACTATGGCTACACCTTC. Protein: CASTGGAEGDYGYTF.

The chain recombines TRBV28 with TRBJ1-2; 9 bases align to TRBD1. This CDR3 region has 15 residues. With V trimmed by 6 bases and J by 4 bases, 9 bases remained unmatched. CDR1 is MDHEN and CDR2 is SYDVKM in the germline V gene. CDR3 amino acids: CASSLERDRAYGYTF. CDR3 nucleotide sequence: TGTGCCAGCAGCTTAGAGCGGGACAGGGCCTATGGCTACACCTTC.

This clone came up once. The chain has TRBV9 and TRBJ2-7; 9 bases align to TRBD1. Trimming cost V 1 base and J 2 bases; bases outside gene matches: 7. Per the germline V gene, CDR1 is SGDLS and CDR2 is YYNGEE. CDR3 size: 16 residues. CDR3 coding DNA: TGTGCCAGCAGCGTATCCCCGACAGGGGGGGCCTACGAGCAGTACTTC. This translates into CASSVSPTGGAYEQYF.

The gene calls are TRBV7-9 and TRBJ2-7; 11 bases fit TRBD1. The CDR3 contains 16 residues. Germline V gene data show CDR1 as SEHNR and CDR2 as FQNEAQ (reference sequence). The junction had 11 bases not matched to a gene; V was cut back by 3 bases and J by 7 bases. The CDR3 here is CASSLDPGQGAREQYF. DNA of the CDR3: TGTGCCAGCAGCTTGGACCCAGGACAGGGGGCGAGGGAGCAGTACTTC.

This chain links TRBV5-4 with TRBJ2-7, with 10 bases that match TRBD2. The V segment lost 4 bases and the J segment 1 base; nucleotides outside the gene matches: 5. Germline lookup yields CDR1 SGHNT and CDR2 YYREEE (reference sequence). The CDR3 totals 15 residues. In DNA form, the CDR3 reads TGTGCCAGCAGCATCGGGACTAGCGTTTCCTACGAGCAGTACTTC. Its translation: CASSIGTSVSYEQYF.

The J gene is TRBJ2-7, the V gene TRBV6-5; 9 nucleotides line up with TRBD2. V lost 6 bases, J lost 2 bases, and 5 bases stayed unmatched. In germline, CDR1 is MNHEY, CDR2 SVGAGI. This CDR3 is 14 amino acids long. This CDR3 reads CASRLAGGPYEQYF. CDR3 coding DNA: TGTGCCAGCAGGCTTGCGGGGGGGCCCTACGAGCAGTACTTC.

This clone was picked up one time. V is TRBV7-3 and J is TRBJ2-7; D may be TRBD2 (5 bases). The ends were cut back, 4 bases at V and 0 bases at J, with 10 bases in the middle. The CDR3 sequence is 14 residues long. Germline CDR1 is SGHTA and CDR2 is FQGTGA. In DNA form, the CDR3 reads TGTGCCAGCAGCTCCACCGGGATCTCCTACGAGCAGTACTTC. Protein sequence: CASSSTGISYEQYF. The whole variable domain, remainder taken from reference TRBV7-3 and TRBJ2-7, is GAGVSQTPSNKVTEKGKYVELRCDPISGHTALYWYRQSLGQGPEFLIYFQGTGAADDSGLPNDRFFAVRPEGSVSTLKIQRTERGDSAVYLCASSSTGISYEQYFGPGTRLTVT.

V is TRBV19 and J is TRBJ1-2, with D possibly being TRBD1 (6 bases). Germline V gene data show CDR1 as LNHDA and CDR2 as SQIVND (reference sequence). The length of the CDR3 is 17 residues. Deletions cut 0 bases from V and 1 base from J, with 15 bases between. The CDR3 spells CASSIEGTDSYNYGYTF. The CDR3 DNA is TGTGCCAGTAGTATAGAAGGGACGGACAGCTATAACTATGGCTACACCTTC.